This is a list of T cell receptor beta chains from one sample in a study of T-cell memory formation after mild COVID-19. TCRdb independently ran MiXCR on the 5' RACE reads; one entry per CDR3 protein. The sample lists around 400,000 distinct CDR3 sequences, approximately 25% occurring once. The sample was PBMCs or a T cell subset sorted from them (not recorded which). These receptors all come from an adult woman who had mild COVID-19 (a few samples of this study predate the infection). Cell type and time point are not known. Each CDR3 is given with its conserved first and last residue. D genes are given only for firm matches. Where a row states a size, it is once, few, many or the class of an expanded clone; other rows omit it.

CDR3aa: CSVTGRNEQFF; CDR3nt: TGCAGCGTTACCGGGAGAAATGAGCAGTTCTTC; v_gene: TRBV29-1; len: 11; d_gene: -; abundance: few; j_gene: TRBJ2-1
CDR3aa: CASSSNSGAGGRETQYF; CDR3nt: TGTGCCAGCAGCTCAAATTCGGGAGCGGGGGGGCGAGAGACCCAGTACTTC; v_gene: TRBV11-2; len: 17; d_gene: TRBD2; abundance: few; j_gene: TRBJ2-5
CDR3aa: CATSRSSGSHNEQFF; CDR3nt: TGTGCCACCAGCAGGTCCTCTGGCAGTCACAATGAGCAGTTCTTC; v_gene: TRBV15; len: 15; d_gene: -; abundance: few; j_gene: TRBJ2-1
CDR3aa: CASSQQSSYEQYF; CDR3nt: TGCGCCAGCAGCCAACAGTCCTCCTACGAGCAGTACTTC; v_gene: TRBV4-1; len: 13; d_gene: -; abundance: few; j_gene: TRBJ2-7
CDR3aa: CASSLQGPSYEQYF; CDR3nt: TGTGCCAGCAGTTTACAGGGGCCTTCCTACGAGCAGTACTTC; v_gene: TRBV12-3/TRBV12-4; len: 14; d_gene: -; abundance: few; j_gene: TRBJ2-7
CDR3aa: CATSENGRVEQYF; CDR3nt: TGTGCCACCAGTGAAAACGGGAGGGTCGAGCAGTACTTC; v_gene: TRBV24-1; len: 13; d_gene: TRBD2; abundance: -; j_gene: TRBJ2-7
CDR3aa: CATTGPGQGNTEAFF; CDR3nt: TGTGCCACCACCGGACCGGGACAGGGGAACACTGAAGCTTTCTTT; v_gene: TRBV24-1; len: 15; d_gene: TRBD1; abundance: once; j_gene: TRBJ1-1
CDR3aa: CATSRGPPGGGDESPLHF; CDR3nt: TGTGCCACCAGCAGAGGCCCTCCAGGCGGGGGGGACGAGTCACCCCTCCACTTT; v_gene: TRBV15; len: 18; d_gene: -; abundance: -; j_gene: TRBJ1-6
CDR3aa: CASSSTGTSFNNEQFF; CDR3nt: TGTGCCAGCAGTTCCACCGGGACTAGTTTTAATAATGAGCAGTTCTTC; v_gene: TRBV6-2/TRBV6-3; len: 16; d_gene: TRBD2; abundance: -; j_gene: TRBJ2-1
CDR3aa: CSATNIKGSAFF; CDR3nt: TGCAGTGCTACAAACATCAAAGGGTCTGCTTTCTTT; v_gene: TRBV20-1; len: 12; d_gene: -; abundance: few; j_gene: TRBJ1-1
CDR3aa: CSARELRGYEQYF; CDR3nt: TGCAGTGCTAGAGAGTTGCGGGGCTACGAGCAGTACTTC; v_gene: TRBV20-1; len: 13; d_gene: -; abundance: -; j_gene: TRBJ2-7
CDR3aa: CASSVLTGVNEKLFF; CDR3nt: TGTGCCAGCAGCGTACTCACAGGGGTTAATGAAAAACTGTTTTTT; v_gene: TRBV9; len: 15; d_gene: TRBD1; abundance: many; j_gene: TRBJ1-4
CDR3aa: CASSQVAGVFNEQFF; CDR3nt: TGTGCCAGCAGCCAAGTAGCGGGAGTGTTCAATGAGCAGTTCTTC; v_gene: TRBV12-3/TRBV12-4; len: 15; d_gene: TRBD2; abundance: -; j_gene: TRBJ2-1
CDR3aa: CASSRVADSYEQYF; CDR3nt: TGCGCCAGCAGTAGAGTAGCGGACTCCTACGAGCAGTACTTC; v_gene: TRBV5-1; len: 14; d_gene: -; abundance: few; j_gene: TRBJ2-7
CDR3aa: CASSQDTANVLTF; CDR3nt: TGTGCCAGCAGCCAGGACACGGCCAACGTCCTGACTTTC; v_gene: TRBV7-9; len: 13; d_gene: -; abundance: few; j_gene: TRBJ2-6
CDR3aa: CASSKNRGGGELFF; CDR3nt: TGTGCCAGCAGCAAAAACCGAGGCGGAGGGGAGCTGTTTTTT; v_gene: TRBV21-1; len: 14; d_gene: -; abundance: once; j_gene: TRBJ2-2